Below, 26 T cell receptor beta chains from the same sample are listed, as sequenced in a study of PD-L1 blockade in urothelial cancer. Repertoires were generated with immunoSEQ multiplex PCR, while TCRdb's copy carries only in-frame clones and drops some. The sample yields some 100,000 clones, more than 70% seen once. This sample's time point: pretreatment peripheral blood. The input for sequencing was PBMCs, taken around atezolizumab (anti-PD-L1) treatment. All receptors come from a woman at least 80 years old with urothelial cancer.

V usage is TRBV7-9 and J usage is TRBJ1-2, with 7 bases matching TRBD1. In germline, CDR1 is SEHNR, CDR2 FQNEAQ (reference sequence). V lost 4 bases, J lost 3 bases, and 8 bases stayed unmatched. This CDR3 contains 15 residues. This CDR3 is CASSSTMTGYYGYTF. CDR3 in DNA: TGTGCCAGCAGCTCAACCATGACAGGGTACTATGGCTACACCTTC. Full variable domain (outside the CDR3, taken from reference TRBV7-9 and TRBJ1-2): DTGVSQNPRHKITKRGQNVTFRCDPISEHNRLYWYRQTLGQGPEFLTYFQNEAQLEKSRLLSDRFSAERPKGSFSTLEIQRTEQGDSAMYLCASSSTMTGYYGYTFGSGTRLTVV.

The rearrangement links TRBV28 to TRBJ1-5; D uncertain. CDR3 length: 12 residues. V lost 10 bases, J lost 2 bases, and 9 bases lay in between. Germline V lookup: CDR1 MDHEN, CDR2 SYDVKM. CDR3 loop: CATREGNQPQHF. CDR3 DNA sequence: TGTGCCACCCGAGAGGGCAATCAGCCCCAGCATTTT.

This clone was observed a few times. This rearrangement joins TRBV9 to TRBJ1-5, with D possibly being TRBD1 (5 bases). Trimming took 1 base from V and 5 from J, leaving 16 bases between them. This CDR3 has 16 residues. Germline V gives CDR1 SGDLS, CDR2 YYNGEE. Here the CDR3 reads CASSVTPGHSDQPQHF. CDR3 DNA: TGTGCCAGCAGCGTAACCCCCGGACATTCAGATCAGCCCCAGCATTTT.

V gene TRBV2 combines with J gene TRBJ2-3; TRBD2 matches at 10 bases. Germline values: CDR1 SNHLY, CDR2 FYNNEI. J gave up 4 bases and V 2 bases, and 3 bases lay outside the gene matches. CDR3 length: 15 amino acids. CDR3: CASSELAGGSDTQYF. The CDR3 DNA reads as TGTGCCAGCAGTGAATTAGCGGGAGGTTCAGATACGCAGTATTTT.

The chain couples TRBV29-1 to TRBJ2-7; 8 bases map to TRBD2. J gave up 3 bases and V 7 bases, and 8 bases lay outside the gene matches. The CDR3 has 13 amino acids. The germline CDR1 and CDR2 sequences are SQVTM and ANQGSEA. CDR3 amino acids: CSAAVAGGYEQYF. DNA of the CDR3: TGCAGCGCCGCTGTGGCGGGAGGCTACGAGCAGTACTTC.

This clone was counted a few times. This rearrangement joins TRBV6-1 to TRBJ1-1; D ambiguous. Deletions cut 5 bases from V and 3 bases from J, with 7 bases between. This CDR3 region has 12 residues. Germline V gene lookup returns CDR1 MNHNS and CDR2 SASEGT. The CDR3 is CASSRVDTEAFF. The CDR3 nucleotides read TGTGCCAGCAGTCGGGTGGACACTGAAGCTTTCTTT.

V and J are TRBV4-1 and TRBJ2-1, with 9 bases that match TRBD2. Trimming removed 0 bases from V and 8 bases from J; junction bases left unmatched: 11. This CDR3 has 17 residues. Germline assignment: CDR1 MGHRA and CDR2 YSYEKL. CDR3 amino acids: CASSQDRIPSGNDEQFF. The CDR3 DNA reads TGCGCCAGCAGCCAAGATCGGATACCTAGCGGGAATGATGAGCAGTTCTTC.

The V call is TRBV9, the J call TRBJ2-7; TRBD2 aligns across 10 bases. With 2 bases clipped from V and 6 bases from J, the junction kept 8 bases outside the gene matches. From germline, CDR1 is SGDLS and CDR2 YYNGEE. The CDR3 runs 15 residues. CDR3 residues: CASSVDGLAGAEQYF. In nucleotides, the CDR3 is TGTGCCAGCAGCGTGGACGGGCTAGCGGGAGCCGAGCAGTACTTC.

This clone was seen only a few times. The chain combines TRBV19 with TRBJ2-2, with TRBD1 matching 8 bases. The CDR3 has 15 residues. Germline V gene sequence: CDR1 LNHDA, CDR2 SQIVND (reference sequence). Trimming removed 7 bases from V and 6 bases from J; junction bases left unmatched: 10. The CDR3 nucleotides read TGTGCCAGTACCAACTTCAGGGGGCGGGCCGGGGAGCTGTTTTTT. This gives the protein CASTNFRGRAGELFF. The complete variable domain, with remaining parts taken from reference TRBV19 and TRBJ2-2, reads DGGITQSPKYLFRKEGQNVTLSCEQNLNHDAMYWYRQDPGQGLRLIYYSQIVNDFQKGDIAEGYSVSREKKESFPLTVTSAQKNPTAFYLCASTNFRGRAGELFFGEGSRLTVL.

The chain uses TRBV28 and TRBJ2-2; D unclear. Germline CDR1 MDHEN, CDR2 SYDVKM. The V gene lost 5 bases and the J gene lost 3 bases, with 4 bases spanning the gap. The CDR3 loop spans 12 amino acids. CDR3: CASSLYTGELFF. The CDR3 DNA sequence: TGTGCCAGCAGTCTCTACACCGGGGAGCTGTTTTTT.

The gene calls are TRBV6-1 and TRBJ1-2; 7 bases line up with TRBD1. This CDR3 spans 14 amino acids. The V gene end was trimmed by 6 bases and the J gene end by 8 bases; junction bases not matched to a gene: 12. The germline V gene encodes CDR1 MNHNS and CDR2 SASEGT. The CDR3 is CASRAGTELTGYTF. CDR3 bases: TGTGCCAGCAGGGCCGGGACAGAGCTGACGGGCTACACCTTC.

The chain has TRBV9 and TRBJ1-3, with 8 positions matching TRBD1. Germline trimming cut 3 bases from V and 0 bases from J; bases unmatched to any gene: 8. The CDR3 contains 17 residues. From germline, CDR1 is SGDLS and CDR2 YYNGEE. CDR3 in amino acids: CASSATPGQDSGNTIYF. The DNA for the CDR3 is TGTGCCAGCAGCGCGACTCCGGGACAGGACTCTGGAAACACCATATATTTT.

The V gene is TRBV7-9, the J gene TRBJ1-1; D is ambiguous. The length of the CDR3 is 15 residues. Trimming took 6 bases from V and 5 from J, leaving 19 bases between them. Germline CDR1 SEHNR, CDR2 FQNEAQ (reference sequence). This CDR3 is CASSLPGGTGTEAFF. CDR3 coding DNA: TGTGCCAGCAGTTTACCGGGAGGAACTGGGACTGAAGCTTTCTTT. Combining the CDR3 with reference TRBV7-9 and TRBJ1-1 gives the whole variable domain DTGVSQNPRHKITKRGQNVTFRCDPISEHNRLYWYRQTLGQGPEFLTYFQNEAQLEKSRLLSDRFSAERPKGSFSTLEIQRTEQGDSAMYLCASSLPGGTGTEAFFGQGTRLTVV.

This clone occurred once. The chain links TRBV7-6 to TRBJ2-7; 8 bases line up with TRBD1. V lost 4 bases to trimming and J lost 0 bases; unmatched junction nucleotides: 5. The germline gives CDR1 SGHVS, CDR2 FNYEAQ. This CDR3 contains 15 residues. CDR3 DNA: TGTGCCAGCAGCTCCCCGGGGACAGGCTCCTACGAGCAGTACTTC. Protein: CASSSPGTGSYEQYF.

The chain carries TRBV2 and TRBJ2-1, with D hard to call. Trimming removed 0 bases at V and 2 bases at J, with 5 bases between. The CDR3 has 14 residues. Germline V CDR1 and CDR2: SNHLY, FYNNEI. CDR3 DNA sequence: TGTGCCAGCAGTGAAGCTAGTACCTACAATGAGCAGTTCTTC. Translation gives CASSEASTYNEQFF.

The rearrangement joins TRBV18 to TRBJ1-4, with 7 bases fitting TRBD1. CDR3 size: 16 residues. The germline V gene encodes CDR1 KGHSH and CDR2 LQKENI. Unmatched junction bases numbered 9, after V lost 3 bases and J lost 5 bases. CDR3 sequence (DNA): TGTGCCAGCTCACCTTTGGAGGGGGCTCCAAATGAAAAACTGTTTTTT. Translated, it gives CASSPLEGAPNEKLFF.

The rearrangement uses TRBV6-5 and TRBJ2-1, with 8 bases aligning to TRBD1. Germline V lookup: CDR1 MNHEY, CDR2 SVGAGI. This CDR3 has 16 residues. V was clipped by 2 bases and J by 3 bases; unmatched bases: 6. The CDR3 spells CASSYRTGTDYNEQFF. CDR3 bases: TGTGCCAGCAGTTACCGGACAGGGACCGACTACAATGAGCAGTTCTTC.

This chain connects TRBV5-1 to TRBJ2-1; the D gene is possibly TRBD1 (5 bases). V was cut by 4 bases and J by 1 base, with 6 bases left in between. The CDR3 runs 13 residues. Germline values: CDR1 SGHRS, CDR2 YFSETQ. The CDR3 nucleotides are TGCGCCAGCAGCCAGGGTTCCTACAATGAGCAGTTCTTC. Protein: CASSQGSYNEQFF.

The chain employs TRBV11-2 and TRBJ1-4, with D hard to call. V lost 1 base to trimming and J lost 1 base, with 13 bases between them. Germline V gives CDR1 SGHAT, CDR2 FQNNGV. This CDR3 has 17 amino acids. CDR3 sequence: CASSLGFRGKTNEKLFF. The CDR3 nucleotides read TGTGCCAGCAGCTTAGGGTTCAGAGGAAAAACTAATGAAAAACTGTTTTTT.

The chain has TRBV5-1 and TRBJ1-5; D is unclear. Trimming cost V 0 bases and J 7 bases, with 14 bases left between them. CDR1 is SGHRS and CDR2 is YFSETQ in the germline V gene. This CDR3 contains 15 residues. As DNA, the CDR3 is TGCGCCAGCAGCTTGGGAGGTCTTGAGGGACAGCCCCAGCATTTT. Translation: CASSLGGLEGQPQHF.

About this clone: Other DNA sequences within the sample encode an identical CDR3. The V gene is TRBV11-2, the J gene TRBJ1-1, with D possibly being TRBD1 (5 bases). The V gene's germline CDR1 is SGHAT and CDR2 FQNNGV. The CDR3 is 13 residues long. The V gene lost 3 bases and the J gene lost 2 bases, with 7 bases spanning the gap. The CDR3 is CASSFQGNTEAFF. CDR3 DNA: TGTGCCAGCAGCTTCCAGGGTAACACTGAAGCTTTCTTT.

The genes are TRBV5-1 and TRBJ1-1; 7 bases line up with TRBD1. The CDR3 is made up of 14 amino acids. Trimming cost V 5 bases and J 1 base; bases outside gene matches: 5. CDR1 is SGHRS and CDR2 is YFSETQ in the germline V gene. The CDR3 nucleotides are TGCGCCAGCAGTTGGGGACAGACGAACACTGAAGCTTTCTTT. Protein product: CASSWGQTNTEAFF.

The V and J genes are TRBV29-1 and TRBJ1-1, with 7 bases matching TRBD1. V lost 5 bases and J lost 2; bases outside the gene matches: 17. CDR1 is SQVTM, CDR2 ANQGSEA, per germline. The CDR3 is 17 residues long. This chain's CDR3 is CSVKRATGAWVNTEAFF. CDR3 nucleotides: TGCAGCGTTAAAAGGGCCACAGGGGCCTGGGTTAACACTGAAGCTTTCTTT.

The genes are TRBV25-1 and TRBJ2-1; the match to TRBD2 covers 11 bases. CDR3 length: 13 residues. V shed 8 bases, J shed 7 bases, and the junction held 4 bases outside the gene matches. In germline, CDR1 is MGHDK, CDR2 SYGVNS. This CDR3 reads CASGTSGRNEQFF. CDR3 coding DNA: TGTGCCAGCGGGACTAGCGGAAGAAATGAGCAGTTCTTC.

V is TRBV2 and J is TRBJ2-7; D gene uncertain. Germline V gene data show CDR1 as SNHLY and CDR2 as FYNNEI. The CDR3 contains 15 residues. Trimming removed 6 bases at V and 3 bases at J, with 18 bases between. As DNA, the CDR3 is TGTGCCAGCAGACTCGACGGTGCCCCAGGCTACGAGCAGTACTTC. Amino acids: CASRLDGAPGYEQYF.

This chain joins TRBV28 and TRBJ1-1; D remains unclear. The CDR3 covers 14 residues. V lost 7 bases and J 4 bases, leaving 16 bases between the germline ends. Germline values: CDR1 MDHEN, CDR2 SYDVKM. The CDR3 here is CASIPPGWGTEAFF. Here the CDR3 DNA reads TGTGCCAGCATCCCCCCGGGGTGGGGCACTGAAGCTTTCTTT.